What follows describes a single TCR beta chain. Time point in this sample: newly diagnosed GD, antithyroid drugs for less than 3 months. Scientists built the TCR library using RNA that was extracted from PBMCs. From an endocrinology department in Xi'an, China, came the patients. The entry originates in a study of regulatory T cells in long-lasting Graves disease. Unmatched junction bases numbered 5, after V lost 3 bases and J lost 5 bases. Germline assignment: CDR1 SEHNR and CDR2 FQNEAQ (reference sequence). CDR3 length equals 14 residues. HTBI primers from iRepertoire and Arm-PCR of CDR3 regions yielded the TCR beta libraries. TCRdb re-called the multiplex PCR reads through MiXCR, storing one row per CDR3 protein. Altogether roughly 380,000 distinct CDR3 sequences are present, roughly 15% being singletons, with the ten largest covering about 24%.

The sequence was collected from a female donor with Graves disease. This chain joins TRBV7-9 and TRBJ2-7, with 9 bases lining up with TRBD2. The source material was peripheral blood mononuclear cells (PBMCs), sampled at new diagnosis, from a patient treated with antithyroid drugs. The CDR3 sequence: CASSFSGRVDEQYF. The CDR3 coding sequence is TGTGCCAGCAGCTTTAGCGGGAGAGTCGACGAGCAGTACTTC.